These T cell receptor beta chains were read from a single sample in a study of T cells after yellow fever vaccination. A single record per CDR3 protein comes from TCRdb applying MiXCR to the 5' RACE reads. The table includes about 49,000 distinct CDR3 sequences, around 7% detected once. The sample consisted of CD8+ T cells sorted from PBMCs, taken approximately 15 days after the first yellow fever vaccination. These receptors came from a man aged 18 to 29 who received the YFV17D yellow fever vaccine. CDR3s include the opening cysteine and the closing phenylalanine or tryptophan. The D gene is left open where the match is weak. Clone size, where shown, is once, few, many, or a class for clones that have expanded.

d_gene	j_gene	v_gene	abundance	CDR3nt	CDR3aa
TRBD2	TRBJ2-1	TRBV11-1	many	TGTGCCAGCAGCTTACTAGCGGGGGGTTGGGGTGAGCAGTTCTTC	CASSLLAGGWGEQFF
.	TRBJ2-7	TRBV4-3	many	TGCGCCAGCAGCCAAGGACGTCAGCTCTACGAGCAGTACTTC	CASSQGRQLYEQYF
.	TRBJ1-6	TRBV7-9	many	TGTGCCAGCAGCTTGAGCTCCTATAATTCACCCCTCCACTTT	CASSLSSYNSPLHF
.	TRBJ1-1	TRBV21-1	few	TGTGCCAGCAACCTGAACACTGAAGCTTTCTTT	CASNLNTEAFF
TRBD1	TRBJ2-7	TRBV29-1	many	TGCAGCGTTGAAGAGCCAGGGGGCTACGAGCAGTACTTC	CSVEEPGGYEQYF
.	TRBJ2-7	TRBV20-1	many	TGCAGTGCGCCGAGCGACTTGAGCTCCTACGAGCAGTACTTC	CSAPSDLSSYEQYF
TRBD1	TRBJ2-2	TRBV20-1	many	TGCAGTGCTCCTTGGACAGGGGAAATTAACGGGGAGCTGTTTTTT	CSAPWTGEINGELFF
.	TRBJ2-5	TRBV6-5	few	TGTGCCAGCGGATTCACAGGGGAGGGTGAGACCCAGTACTTC	CASGFTGEGETQYF
.	TRBJ2-3	TRBV5-6	many	TGTGCCAGCAGCTTGGAGGTAGCGGTTCGCACAGATACGCAGTATTTT	CASSLEVAVRTDTQYF
.	TRBJ2-3	TRBV7-9	many	TGTGCCAGCAGCTTTCAAGCGGAGCAAGATACGCAGTATTTT	CASSFQAEQDTQYF
.	TRBJ1-5	TRBV7-9	many	TGTGCCAGCAGCCCCCCGGGGGGCAATCAGCCCCAGCATTTT	CASSPPGGNQPQHF
TRBD2	TRBJ2-1	TRBV4-1	many	TGCGCCAGCAGCCAAGTGCCTGCTAGCGGGGGTTACAATGAGCAGTTCTTC	CASSQVPASGGYNEQFF
.	TRBJ1-1	TRBV12-3/TRBV12-4	many	TGTGCCAGCAGTTCGCCGTGGGGGGCCACTTTCTTT	CASSSPWGATFF
TRBD2	TRBJ2-5	TRBV6-5	.	TGTGCCAGCAGTTACACCTTAGCTAGCGGGGCGGGGGAGACCCAGTACTTC	CASSYTLASGAGETQYF
.	TRBJ2-5	TRBV5-4	.	TGTGCCAGCAGCGGAGAGGGGGGGGGAGAGACCCAGTACTTC	CASSGEGGGETQYF
.	TRBJ2-2	TRBV5-1	.	TGCGCCAGCAGCTTGGAGTCAGGGGCGGACGGGGAGCTGTTTTTT	CASSLESGADGELFF
TRBD1	TRBJ2-1	TRBV4-1	many	TGCGCCAGCAGCTTAGGACAGGGGAATTACAATGAGCAGTTCTTC	CASSLGQGNYNEQFF
TRBD1	TRBJ1-1	TRBV4-2	many	TGTGCCAGCAGGGGACAGGGTGAATCTGAAGCTTTCTTT	CASRGQGESEAFF
TRBD1	TRBJ2-6	TRBV27	many	TGTGCCAGCAGGGCCAAGGACAGGGGGTTTGTCGGGGCCAACGTCCTGACTTTC	CASRAKDRGFVGANVLTF
TRBD1	TRBJ1-5	TRBV12-3/TRBV12-4	.	TGTGCCAGCACCCCTCCGGGACAGGGATACAATCAGCCCCAGCATTTT	CASTPPGQGYNQPQHF
.	TRBJ2-3	TRBV12-3/TRBV12-4	many	TGTGCCAGCAGTATGGGACCGAGCCCCACAGATACGCAGTATTTT	CASSMGPSPTDTQYF
TRBD2	TRBJ2-5	TRBV4-1	many	TGCGCCAGCAGCCAAGATCTGAGCGGGGGAGAGACCCAGTACTTC	CASSQDLSGGETQYF
TRBD2	TRBJ2-3	TRBV14	.	TGTGCCAGCAGCCCGGGGACTATTCGGACAGATACGCAGTATTTT	CASSPGTIRTDTQYF
.	TRBJ2-7	TRBV7-2	many	TGTGCCAGCAGCTTAATCGGGTACGAGCAGTACTTC	CASSLIGYEQYF
.	TRBJ1-5	TRBV6-2/TRBV6-3	many	TGTGCCAGCAGCTTCGGGGTCCCCAACCTGCCCCAGCATTTT	CASSFGVPNLPQHF
.	TRBJ1-5	TRBV4-2	few	TGTGCCAGCAGCCAAGAATCCGGGGTGGGGTATAGCAATCAGCCCCAGCATTTT	CASSQESGVGYSNQPQHF
.	TRBJ2-1	TRBV7-9	many	TGTGCCAGCTCCTGGGGCGCTACCTACAATGAGCAGTTCTTC	CASSWGATYNEQFF
.	TRBJ2-3	TRBV5-4	few	TGTGCCAGCAGCTTGGCGATAGCGGTTAGCACAGATACGCAGTATTTT	CASSLAIAVSTDTQYF
TRBD1	TRBJ1-2	TRBV11-1	once	TGTGCCAGCAGCCCCCGCGGTACAGGGGGAGTTCGTGGCTACACCTTC	CASSPRGTGGVRGYTF
.	TRBJ1-3	TRBV12-3/TRBV12-4	many	TGTGCCAGCAGTTTGTTCACCTCTGGAAACACCATATATTTT	CASSLFTSGNTIYF
TRBD2	TRBJ2-1	TRBV12-3/TRBV12-4	many	TGTGCCAGCAGTTTTCTGCGGGGGGGTAGGAATGAGCAGTTCTTC	CASSFLRGGRNEQFF
.	TRBJ1-2	TRBV11-2	.	TGTGCCAGCAGAACCCTAACAGGGCGGACTAACTATGGCTACACCTTC	CASRTLTGRTNYGYTF
.	TRBJ1-2	TRBV4-1	many	TGCGCCAGCAGCCAAGCCCGGGAGGAAGGCTACACCTTC	CASSQAREEGYTF
.	TRBJ2-1	TRBV11-2	many	TGTGCCAGCAGCCCCTACAGGGTCGGCAATGAGCAGTTCTTC	CASSPYRVGNEQFF
.	TRBJ2-5	TRBV7-9	many	TGTGCCAGCAGCAACGAATACCAAGAGACCCAGTACTTC	CASSNEYQETQYF